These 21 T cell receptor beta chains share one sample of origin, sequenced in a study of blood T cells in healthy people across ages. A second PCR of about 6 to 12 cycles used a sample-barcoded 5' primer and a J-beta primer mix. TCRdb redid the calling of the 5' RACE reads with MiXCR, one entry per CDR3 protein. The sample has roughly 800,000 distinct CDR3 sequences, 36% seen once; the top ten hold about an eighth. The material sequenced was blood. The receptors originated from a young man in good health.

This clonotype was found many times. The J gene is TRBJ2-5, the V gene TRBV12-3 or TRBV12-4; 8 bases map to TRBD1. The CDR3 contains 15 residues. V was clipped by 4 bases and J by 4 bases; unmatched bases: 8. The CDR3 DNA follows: TGTGCCAGCAGTTCGCCAGGGGGCTCAGGAGAGACCCAGTACTTC. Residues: CASSSPGGSGETQYF.

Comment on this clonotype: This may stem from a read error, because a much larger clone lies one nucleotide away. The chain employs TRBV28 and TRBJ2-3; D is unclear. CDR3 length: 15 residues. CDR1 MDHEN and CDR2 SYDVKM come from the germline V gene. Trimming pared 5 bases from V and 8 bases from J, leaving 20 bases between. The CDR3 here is CASSLALGTAGTQYF. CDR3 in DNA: TGTGCCAGCAGTCTCGCCCTAGGCACCGCAGGTACGCAGTATTTT. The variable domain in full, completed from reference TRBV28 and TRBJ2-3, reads DVKVTQSSRYLVKRTGEKVFLECVQDMDHENMFWYRQDPGLGLRLIYFSYDVKMKEKGDIPEGYSVSREKKERFSLILESASTNQTSMYLCASSLALGTAGTQYFGPGTRLTVL.

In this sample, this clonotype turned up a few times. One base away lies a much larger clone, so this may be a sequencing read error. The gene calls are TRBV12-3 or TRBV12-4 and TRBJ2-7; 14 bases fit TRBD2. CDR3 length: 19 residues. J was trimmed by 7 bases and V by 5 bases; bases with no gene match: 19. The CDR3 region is CASSPTSGGAELPYNEQYF. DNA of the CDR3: TGTGCCAGCAGTCCGACTAGCGGGGGGGCCGAGTTGCCCTACAATGAGCAGTACTTC.

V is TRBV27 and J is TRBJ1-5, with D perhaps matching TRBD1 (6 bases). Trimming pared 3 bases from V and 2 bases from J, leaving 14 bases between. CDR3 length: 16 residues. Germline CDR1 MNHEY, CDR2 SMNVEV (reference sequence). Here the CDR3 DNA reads TGTGCCAGCAGTTTCCCCCCCCGGACAGGCAATCAGCCCCAGCATTTT. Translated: CASSFPPRTGNQPQHF.

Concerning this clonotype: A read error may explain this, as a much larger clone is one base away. CDR3 nucleotide sequence: TGCAGCGTGACCCTGACTGGCGGGGTTAAAAACATTCAGTACTTC. Residues: CSVTLTGGVKNIQYF. J is TRBJ2-5 and V is TRBV29-1; possible D gene TRBD2, 6 bases. The last part of the DNA fits TRBJ2-4 better; the J call may be wrong. Per germline, CDR1 SQVTM and CDR2 ANQGSEA. CDR3 length: 15 residues.

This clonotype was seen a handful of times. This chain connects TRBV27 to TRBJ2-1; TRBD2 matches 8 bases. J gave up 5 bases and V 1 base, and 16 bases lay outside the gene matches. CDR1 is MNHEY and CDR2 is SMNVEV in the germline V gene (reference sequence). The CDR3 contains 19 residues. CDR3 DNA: TGTGCCAGCAGTTTATACCGACAGGTTGGACTAGCAGGCGACAATGAGCAGTTCTTC. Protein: CASSLYRQVGLAGDNEQFF.

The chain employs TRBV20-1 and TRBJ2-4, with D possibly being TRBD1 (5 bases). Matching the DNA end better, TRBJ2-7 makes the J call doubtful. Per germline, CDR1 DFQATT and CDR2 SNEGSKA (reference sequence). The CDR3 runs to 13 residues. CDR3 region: CSARESPQVEQYF. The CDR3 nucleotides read TGCAGTGCTAGAGAGTCCCCACAGGTCGAGCAGTACTTC.

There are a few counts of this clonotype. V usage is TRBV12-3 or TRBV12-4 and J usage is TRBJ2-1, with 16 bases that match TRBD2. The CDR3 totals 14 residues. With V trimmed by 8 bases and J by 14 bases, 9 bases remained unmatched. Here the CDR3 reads CASGTGTSGGAEFF. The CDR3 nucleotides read TGTGCCAGCGGGACCGGGACTAGCGGGGGGGCAGAGTTCTTC.

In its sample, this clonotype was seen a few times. The CDR3 here is CASSLTGTGNEKLFF. The CDR3 bases are TGTGCCAGCAGCTTGACCGGGACAGGGAATGAAAAACTGTTTTTT. The chain recombines TRBV5-4 with TRBJ1-4; TRBD1 aligns across 9 bases. CDR1 SGHNT and CDR2 YYREEE come from the germline V gene (reference sequence). The V segment lost 1 base and the J segment 5 bases; nucleotides outside the gene matches: 3. There are 15 residues in the CDR3.

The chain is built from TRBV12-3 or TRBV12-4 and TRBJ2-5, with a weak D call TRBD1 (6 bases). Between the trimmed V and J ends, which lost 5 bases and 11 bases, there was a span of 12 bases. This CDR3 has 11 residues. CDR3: CASSTGPAQYF. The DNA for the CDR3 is TGTGCCAGCAGTACAGGGCCCGCGCAGTACTTC.

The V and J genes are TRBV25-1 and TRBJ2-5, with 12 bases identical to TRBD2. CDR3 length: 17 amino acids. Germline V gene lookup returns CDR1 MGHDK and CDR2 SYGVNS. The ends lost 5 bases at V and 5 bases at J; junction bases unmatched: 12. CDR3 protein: CASSLDLAGGPRETQYF. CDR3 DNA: TGTGCCAGCAGTCTAGACCTAGCGGGAGGGCCTAGGGAGACCCAGTACTTC.

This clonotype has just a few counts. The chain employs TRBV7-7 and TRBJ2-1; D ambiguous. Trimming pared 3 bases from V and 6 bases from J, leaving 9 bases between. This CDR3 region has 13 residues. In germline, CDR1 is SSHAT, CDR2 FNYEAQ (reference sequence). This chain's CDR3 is CASSFAPTNEQFF. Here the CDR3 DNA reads TGTGCCAGCAGCTTTGCCCCCACCAATGAGCAGTTCTTC.

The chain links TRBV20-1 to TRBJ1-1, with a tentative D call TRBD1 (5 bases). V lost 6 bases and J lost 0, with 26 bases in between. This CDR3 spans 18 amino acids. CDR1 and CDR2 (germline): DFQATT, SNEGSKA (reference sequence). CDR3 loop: CSARPVERFRTLNTEAFF. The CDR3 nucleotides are TGCAGTGCCAGACCCGTCGAAAGATTTCGGACACTGAACACTGAAGCTTTCTTT.

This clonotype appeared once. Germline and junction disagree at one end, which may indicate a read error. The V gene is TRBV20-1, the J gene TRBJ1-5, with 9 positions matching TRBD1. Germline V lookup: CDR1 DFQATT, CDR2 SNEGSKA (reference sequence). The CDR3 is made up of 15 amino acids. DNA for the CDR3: TGCAGTGCTGCCCCCGGGGACAGGGACAATCAGCCCCGGCATTTT. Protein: CSAAPGDRDNQPRHF.

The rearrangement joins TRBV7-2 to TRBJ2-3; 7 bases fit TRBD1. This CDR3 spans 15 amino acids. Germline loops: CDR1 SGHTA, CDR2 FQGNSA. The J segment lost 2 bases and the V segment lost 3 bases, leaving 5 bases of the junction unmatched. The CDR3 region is CASSFAGTATDTQYF. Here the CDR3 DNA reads TGTGCCAGCAGCTTCGCCGGGACAGCCACAGATACGCAGTATTTT.

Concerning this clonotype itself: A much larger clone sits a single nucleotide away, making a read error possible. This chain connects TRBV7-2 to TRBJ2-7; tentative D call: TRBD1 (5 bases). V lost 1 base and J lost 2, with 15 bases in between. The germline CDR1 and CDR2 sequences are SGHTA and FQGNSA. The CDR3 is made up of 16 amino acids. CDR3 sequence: CTSSLDSWQGAYEQYF. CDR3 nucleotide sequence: TGTACCAGCAGCTTAGATTCCTGGCAGGGTGCCTACGAGCAGTACTTC.

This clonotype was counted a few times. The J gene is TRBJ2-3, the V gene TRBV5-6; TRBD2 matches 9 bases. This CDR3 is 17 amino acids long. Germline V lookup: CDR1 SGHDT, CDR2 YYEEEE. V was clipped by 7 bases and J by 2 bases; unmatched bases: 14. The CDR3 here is CASFPTGSGGYTDTQYF. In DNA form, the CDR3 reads TGTGCCAGCTTCCCTACAGGGAGCGGGGGGTACACAGATACGCAGTATTTT.

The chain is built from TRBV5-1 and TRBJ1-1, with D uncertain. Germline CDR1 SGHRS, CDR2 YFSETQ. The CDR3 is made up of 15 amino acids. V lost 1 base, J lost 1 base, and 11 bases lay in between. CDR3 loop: CASSLFIGENTEAFF. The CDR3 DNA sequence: TGCGCCAGCAGCTTGTTTATCGGGGAGAACACTGAAGCTTTCTTT.

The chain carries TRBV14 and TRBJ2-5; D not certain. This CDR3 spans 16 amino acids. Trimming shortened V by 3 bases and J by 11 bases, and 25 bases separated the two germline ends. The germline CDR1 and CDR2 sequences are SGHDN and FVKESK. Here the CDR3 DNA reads TGTGCCAGCAGCCACTCCCTGAGCCCCGGCGGTAATGAGCAGTACTTC. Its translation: CASSHSLSPGGNEQYF.

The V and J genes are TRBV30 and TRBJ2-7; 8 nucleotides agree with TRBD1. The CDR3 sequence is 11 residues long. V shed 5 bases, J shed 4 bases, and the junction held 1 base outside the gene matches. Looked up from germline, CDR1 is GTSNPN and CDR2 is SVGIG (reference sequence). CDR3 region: CAWGQGYEQYF. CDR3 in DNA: TGTGCCTGGGGACAGGGTTACGAGCAGTACTTC.

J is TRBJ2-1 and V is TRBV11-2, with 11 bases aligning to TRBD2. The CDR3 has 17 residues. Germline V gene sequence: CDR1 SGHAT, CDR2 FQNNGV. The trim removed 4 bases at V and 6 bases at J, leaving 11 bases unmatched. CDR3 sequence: CASSSSIIAGGVNEQFF. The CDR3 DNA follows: TGTGCCAGCAGCTCTTCCATAATAGCGGGAGGGGTCAATGAGCAGTTCTTC.